The entry that follows covers one T cell receptor (beta chain) sequence. Its antigen is undetermined. The junction and the germline gene differ at one end; a read error may be behind it. The CDR3 has 17 residues. CDR1 is SEHNR and CDR2 is FQNEAQ in the germline V gene (reference sequence). These data come from a study of cytomegalovirus exposure and HLA in healthy donors. Study-wide results and limits: CMV serostatus was the only recorded immune exposure for donors. Cytomegalovirus association was listed for about 160 TCR beta chains.

PCR involved 60 Vbeta and 13 Jbeta primers. Assay: immunoSEQ multiplex PCR; the TCRdb copy retains only in-frame clones and omits some. The table records approximately 160,000 clones, more than 65% of them present only once. This chain joins TRBV7-9 and TRBJ2-2; 10 nucleotides line up with TRBD1. This sequence was found in a male donor in good health and CMV-seronegative. The sequenced sample was PBMCs. CDR3 in amino acids: CSSSLAAGTGVSGELFF. Here the CDR3 DNA reads TGTTCCAGCAGCTTAGCAGCCGGGACAGGGGTGTCCGGGGAGCTGTTTTTT.